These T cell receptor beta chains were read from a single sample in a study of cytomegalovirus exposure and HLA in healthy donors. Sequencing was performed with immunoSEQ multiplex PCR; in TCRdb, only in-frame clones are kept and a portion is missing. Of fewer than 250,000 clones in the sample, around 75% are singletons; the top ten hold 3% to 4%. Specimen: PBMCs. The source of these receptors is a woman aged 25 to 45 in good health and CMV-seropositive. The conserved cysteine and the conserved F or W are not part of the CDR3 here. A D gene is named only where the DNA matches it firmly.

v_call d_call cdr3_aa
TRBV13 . ASSQAGTAFMNTEAF
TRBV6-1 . ASSELRGSSYNEQF
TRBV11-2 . ASSLRPASSTDTQY
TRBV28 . ASSFQFPSGSTYNEQF
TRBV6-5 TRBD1 ASSRDGTGTEAF
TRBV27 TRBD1 ASSLSRWAQGANSYEQY
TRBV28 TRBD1 ASSPRRTGARFSQETQY
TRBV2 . ASSGQNTGELF
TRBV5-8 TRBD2 ASSFSGRADTQY
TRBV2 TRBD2 ASSVASGSSYEQY
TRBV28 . ASSLARRGRGD
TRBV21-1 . ASAGGSRPLRETQY
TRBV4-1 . ASSQPAAPEAF
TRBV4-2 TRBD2 ASSSLAGGDEQF
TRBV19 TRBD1 ASRTGVNEQF
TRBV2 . ASSEATTRRGSYEQY
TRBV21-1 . ASSKACTGMTGELF
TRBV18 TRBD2 ASSPGLDREQY
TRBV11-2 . ASSSGLLSYEQY
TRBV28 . ASGGGIRPQH
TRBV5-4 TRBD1 ASSSLQGAQD
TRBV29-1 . SVAAREATEAF
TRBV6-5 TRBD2 ASSSISGRVSYEQY
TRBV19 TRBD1 ACTGVNNEQF
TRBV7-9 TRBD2 ASRRGTSGGQETQY
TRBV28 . ASRKDSGNTIY
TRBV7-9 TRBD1 ASSPGQVNTEAF
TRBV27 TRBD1 ASSYQGGLNTEAF
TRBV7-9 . ASSLVALPYEQY
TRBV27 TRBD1 ASSARGLGNTIY
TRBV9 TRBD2 ASSVGGNPYEQY
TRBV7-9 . ASSRGGENTGELF
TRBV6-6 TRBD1 ASRGVDRENQPQH
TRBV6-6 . ASSYGRGDTEAF
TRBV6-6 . ASSRRDSRETQY
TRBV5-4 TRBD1 ASSSGQSDEKLF
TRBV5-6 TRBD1 ASSRQGAEQY
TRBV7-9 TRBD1 ASSSDRVSWY
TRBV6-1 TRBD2 ASSEEEGLAALQSSYEQY
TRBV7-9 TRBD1 ASSSHRGGYSGNTIY
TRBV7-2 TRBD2 ASSLAGLAGPEQY
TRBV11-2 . ASSLSRANYGYT
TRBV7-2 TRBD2 ASSPPGGTRSEQY
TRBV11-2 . ASSLEGLAEQF
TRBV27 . ASSLSRYNEQF
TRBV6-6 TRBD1 ASSPLNRGRNGELF
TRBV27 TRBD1 ASRKQGNQPQH
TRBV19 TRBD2 ASRPGLADEQY